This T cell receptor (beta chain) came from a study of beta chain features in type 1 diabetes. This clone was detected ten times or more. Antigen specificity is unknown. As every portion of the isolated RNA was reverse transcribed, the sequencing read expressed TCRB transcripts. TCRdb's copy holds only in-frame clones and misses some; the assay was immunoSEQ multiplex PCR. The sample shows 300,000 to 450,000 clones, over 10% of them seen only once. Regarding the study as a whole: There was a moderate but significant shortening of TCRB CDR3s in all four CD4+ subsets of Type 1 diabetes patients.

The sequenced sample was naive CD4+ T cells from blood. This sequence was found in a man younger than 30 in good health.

DNA of the CDR3: TGTGCCTGGAGTGTAATAGCGAACACTGAAGCTTTCTTT. As protein: CAWSVIANTEAFF. This chain links TRBV30 with TRBJ1-1; no clear D. The V gene's germline CDR1 is GTSNPN and CDR2 SVGIG (reference sequence). Trimming removed 0 bases at V and 1 base at J, with 6 bases between. The CDR3 length is 13 residues.